This T cell receptor beta chain was sequenced in a study of cytomegalovirus exposure and HLA in healthy donors. Study results and caveats: Some TCR beta chains (more than 150 of them) were listed as cytomegalovirus-associated. Earlier analysis looked at TCR beta V segments, and most were productive about 87% or about 30% of the time.

To note about this clone: Its target is not known.

Primers: 60 Vbeta forward and 13 Jbeta reverse. TCRdb's copy holds only in-frame clones and misses some; the assay was immunoSEQ multiplex PCR. The sample yields approximately 130,000 clones, approximately 82% seen once. This receptor was identified in a man between 40 and 49 years old in good health and CMV-seronegative. Source material: PBMCs.

Written as DNA, the CDR3 is TGTGCCACTTCCCGACTAGCGGGGGATCGTACAGATACGCAGTATTTT. It specifies CATSRLAGDRTDTQYF. The chain combines TRBV7-2 with TRBJ2-3; TRBD2 matches 12 bases. The germline CDR1 and CDR2 sequences are SGHTA and FQGNSA. The CDR3 contains 16 residues. The trim removed 10 bases at V and 3 bases at J, leaving 11 bases unmatched.